What follows are 6 T cell receptor beta chains derived from one specimen sequenced in a study of blood T cell repertoires in COVID-19. Method: immunoSEQ multiplex PCR; TCRdb's copy keeps in-frame clones and lacks some. This table holds approximately 250,000 clones, approximately 88% found once. Source material: PBMCs or T cells enriched from blood (not recorded which). Receptors were obtained from a woman aged 25 to 39 who had recovered from COVID-19.

A single count supports this clone. V gene TRBV5-6 combines with J gene TRBJ2-1; 7 nucleotides match TRBD2. V dropped 7 bases and J dropped 4; count of bases not matched to a gene: 14. The length of the CDR3 is 16 residues. The germline gives CDR1 SGHDT, CDR2 YYEEEE. In nucleotides, the CDR3 is TGTGCCAGCCGCCCTCCGGGGGGAAACAGGTACAATGAGCAGTTCTTC. This gives the protein CASRPPGGNRYNEQFF. The whole variable domain, filled in from reference TRBV5-6 and TRBJ2-1, reads DAGVTQSPTHLIKTRGQQVTLRCSPKSGHDTVSWYQQALGQGPQFIFQYYEEEERQRGNFPDRFSGHQFPNYSSELNVNALLLGDSALYLCASRPPGGNRYNEQFFGPGTRLTVL.

V is TRBV5-1 and J is TRBJ2-7; 9 bases line up with TRBD1. This CDR3 has 14 amino acids. CDR1 SGHRS and CDR2 YFSETQ come from the germline V gene. V trimming: 2 bases; J trimming: 3 bases; junction bases outside the gene matches: 3. CDR3 sequence (DNA): TGCGCCAGCAGCTTCGGGGACAGGGACTACGAGCAGTACTTC. It specifies CASSFGDRDYEQYF.

This chain uses TRBV11-3 with TRBJ2-1; D possibly corresponds to TRBD2 (6 bases). CDR1 and CDR2 from the germline V gene are SGHNT and YENEEA. The CDR3 is made up of 15 amino acids. V was cut by 1 base and J by 3 bases, with 10 bases left in between. CDR3 coding DNA: TGTGCCAGCAGCTTAGTGCGGGGCCGCTACAATGAGCAGTTCTTC. Its translation is CASSLVRGRYNEQFF.

This chain uses TRBV2 with TRBJ1-3; D may be TRBD1 (5 bases). V was pared by 10 bases and J by 0 bases, with 13 bases between. This CDR3 comprises 14 residues. CDR1 SNHLY and CDR2 FYNNEI come from the germline V gene. The CDR3 loop is CATSPQGSGNTIYF. As DNA, the CDR3 is TGTGCCACCAGCCCCCAGGGCTCTGGAAACACCATATATTTT.

J is TRBJ1-3 and V is TRBV7-9; 9 bases map to TRBD1. V lost 5 bases and J lost 2; bases outside the gene matches: 7. Germline V gene sequence: CDR1 SEHNR, CDR2 FQNEAQ (reference sequence). The CDR3 covers 16 residues. The chain's CDR3 is CASSPTTGGTGNTIYF. The DNA for the CDR3 is TGTGCCAGCAGCCCAACGACAGGGGGAACTGGAAACACCATATATTTT.

As regards this clone: The same CDR3 arises from other DNA sequences in this sample as well. The V call is TRBV19, the J call TRBJ2-5; maybe TRBD2 (5 bases). This CDR3 region has 14 residues. Germline CDR1 and CDR2: LNHDA and SQIVND (reference sequence). V lost 1 base to trimming and J lost 2 bases, with 8 bases between them. CDR3 DNA sequence: TGTGCCAGTAGTATAGGAGCGGTACAAGAGACCCAGTACTTC. It codes for CASSIGAVQETQYF.